These T cell receptor beta chains were read from a single sample in a study of T-cell reconstitution after alpha-beta-depleted transplantation in children. Each CDR3 protein gets one entry after TCRdb re-called the PCR reads with MiXCR. The sample consists of about 1,000,000 distinct CDR3 sequences, roughly 29% of them appearing once. The starting material was PBMCs, mostly from graft donor cells, obtained 360 days after TCRalphabeta/CD19-depleted stem cell transplant. Receptors were obtained from a boy under three years old who had a stem cell transplant for SCID, so the T cells may come from the graft donor. The CDR3 runs from the conserved cysteine through the conserved F or W. The D gene is left open where the match is weak. Clone size, where shown, is once, few, many, or a class for clones that have expanded.

clone size,D gene,V gene,J gene,CDR3 protein,CDR3 DNA
NA,NA,TRBV7-2,TRBJ2-7,CASSFSSGFQSYEQYF,TGTGCCAGCAGCTTCTCGTCAGGGTTTCAGTCCTACGAGCAGTACTTC
few,NA,TRBV5-1,TRBJ2-1,CASSLLGGGINEQFF,TGCGCCAGCAGCTTGTTGGGGGGGGGCATTAATGAGCAGTTCTTC
many,NA,TRBV5-6,TRBJ2-1,CASSLIRQSSYNEQFF,TGTGCCAGCAGCTTGATCAGACAGAGCTCCTACAATGAGCAGTTCTTC
NA,NA,TRBV20-1,TRBJ2-7,CSARAPQGSFSEQYF,TGCAGTGCTAGAGCGCCGCAGGGGAGTTTCTCCGAGCAGTACTTC
few,TRBD1,TRBV19,TRBJ2-7,CASSNHGTGIREQYF,TGTGCCAGTAGCAATCATGGGACAGGGATCCGCGAGCAGTACTTC
many,NA,TRBV5-1,TRBJ2-7,CASSLPWTGNSYEQYF,TGCGCCAGCAGCTTGCCCTGGACGGGGAACTCCTACGAGCAGTACTTC
NA,TRBD2,TRBV20-1,TRBJ2-3,CSAREAGITQYF,TGCAGTGCTAGAGAAGCGGGGATTACGCAGTATTTT
NA,TRBD1,TRBV24-1,TRBJ1-5,CATSDYTGGGNQLQHF,TGTGCCACCAGTGATTATACAGGGGGAGGCAATCAGCTCCAGCATTTT
NA,TRBD1,TRBV6-9,TRBJ1-4,CASSRDRGSNEKLFF,TGTGCCAGCAGCCGAGACAGGGGATCTAATGAAAAACTGTTTTTT
NA,NA,TRBV12-3/TRBV12-4,TRBJ2-7,CASSWRPGTSYEQYF,TGTGCCAGCAGTTGGAGACCGGGGACATCCTACGAGCAGTACTTC
once,NA,TRBV30,TRBJ1-5,CAWIQPQHF,TGTGCCTGGATCCAGCCCCAGCATTTT
NA,TRBD2,TRBV4-2,TRBJ2-1,CASSQDERAGGPPYNEQFF,TGTGCCAGCAGCCAAGATGAAAGGGCGGGGGGGCCCCCCTACAATGAGCAGTTCTTC
NA,NA,TRBV6-5,TRBJ1-2,CASSARPYGYTF,TGTGCCAGCAGCGCAAGGCCCTATGGCTACACCTTC